This section outlines one TCR beta chain sequence together with its context. The source of the sample is a study of T cells in Graves' hyperthyroidism and ophthalmopathy. Aged 18 to 65, the patients had hyperthyroidism that was newly diagnosed and had lasted under 2 months. Amplification of TCR beta CDR3 regions used RNA as the template. The HTBI set primed first-round TCR CDR3 RT-PCR. MiXCR, run by TCRdb on the multiplex PCR reads, gives a single entry per CDR3 protein. In the table there are over 700,000 distinct CDR3 sequences, more than 30% of which are singletons. Trimming cost V 6 bases and J 2 bases, with 11 bases left between them. The CDR3 is 14 amino acids. Looked up from germline, CDR1 is SGHVS and CDR2 is FNYEAQ.

This chain connects TRBV7-6 to TRBJ1-5; maybe TRBD1 (5 bases). Material: blood. This TCR came from a man aged 18 to 35 with Graves' hyperthyroidism. In DNA, the CDR3 is TGTGCCAGCAGACAGGCGGTCGGCAATCAGCCCCAGCATTTT. It encodes CASRQAVGNQPQHF.